This T cell receptor beta chain appears in the sequencing data of a study of shared clonotypes between healthy human individuals. Whole-study findings and limits: Shared clonotypes across all four donors exceeded non-shared ones in generation probability.

This CDR3 is 18 amino acids long. Germline CDR1 reads MNHEY; CDR2 reads SMNVEV (reference sequence). V lost 8 bases, J lost 0 bases, and 13 bases stayed unmatched. Naivety among CD8 cells was defined by CD45RO negativity and positive CCR7 selection, thereby excluding terminally differentiated effector memory CD45RA+ cells. Generated by immunoSEQ multiplex PCR, the TCRdb table keeps only in-frame clones and is missing some. The table shows hundreds of thousands of clones, with roughly 96% occurring only once. This clone appeared a single time. The antigen is unknown. V gene TRBV27 combines with J gene TRBJ2-6, with 7 positions matching TRBD1. The clonotype originates from a woman aged 25-40 years in good health. Sequences were obtained from naive CD8+ T cells sorted from blood. The CDR3 DNA sequence: TGTGCCAGCGCCCCCGACAGGGTTCTCTACTCTGGGGCCAACGTCCTGACTTTC. It translates to CASAPDRVLYSGANVLTF. Filled out from reference TRBV27 and TRBJ2-6, the complete variable domain reads EAQVTQNPRYLITVTGKKLTVTCSQNMNHEYMSWYRQDPGLGLRQIYYSMNVEVTDKGDVPEGYKVSRKEKRNFPLILESPSPNQTSLYFCASAPDRVLYSGANVLTFGAGSRLTVL.